The next 18 T cell receptor beta chains were all read from a single sample in a study of blood T cell repertoires in COVID-19. TCRdb's table, derived via immunoSEQ multiplex PCR, lists solely in-frame clones and lacks some. The table includes 150,000 to 200,000 clones, approximately 82% detected once. The sample consisted of peripheral blood. The receptors come from an elderly woman with acute or convalescent COVID-19.

J is TRBJ2-3 and V is TRBV18, with TRBD2 matching over 10 bases. The CDR3 length is 14 residues. Germline-derived CDR1 and CDR2 are KGHSH and LQKENI. V gave up 3 bases and J gave up 6 bases; unmatched junction bases: 3. CDR3 in amino acids: CASSPQAGGDTQYF. The DNA of the CDR3 is TGTGCCAGCTCACCCCAAGCGGGAGGGGATACGCAGTATTTT.

The chain uses TRBV3-1 (or the pseudogene TRBV3-2) and TRBJ1-1, with TRBD1 matching 9 bases. V lost 5 bases and J lost 3; bases outside the gene matches: 7. The length of the CDR3 is 15 residues. From germline, CDR1 is LGHDT and CDR2 YNNKEL (reference sequence). The CDR3 coding sequence is TGTGCCAGCAGCAGTACAGGGGGCGCCGACACTGAAGCTTTCTTT. It translates to CASSSTGGADTEAFF.

This chain uses TRBV6-2 or TRBV6-3 with TRBJ2-3; 7 bases line up with TRBD2. CDR3 length equals 14 residues. V shed 6 bases, J shed 2 bases, and the junction held 5 bases outside the gene matches. In germline, CDR1 is MNHEY, CDR2 SVGEGT. The CDR3 region has the DNA TGTGCCAGCAGCCAAGCGGGATACACAGATACGCAGTATTTT. Translated, it gives CASSQAGYTDTQYF.

The V gene is TRBV2, the J gene TRBJ2-3; D is uncertain. Trimming cost V 3 bases and J 0 bases, with 10 bases left between them. Germline loops: CDR1 SNHLY, CDR2 FYNNEI. There are 15 residues in the CDR3. CDR3 sequence: CASSDGVTSTDTQYF. CDR3 nucleotides: TGTGCCAGCAGTGACGGAGTAACTAGCACAGATACGCAGTATTTT.

This clone is a singleton in its sample. The CDR3 region has the DNA TGTGCCAGCAGCTTGACAGGCAGTAATTCACCCCTCCACTTT. Amino acids: CASSLTGSNSPLHF. This chain joins TRBV5-6 and TRBJ1-6; weak D call: TRBD1 (5 bases). Germline CDR1 reads SGHDT; CDR2 reads YYEEEE. Trimming pared 1 base from V and 6 bases from J, leaving 8 bases between. This CDR3 spans 14 amino acids.

The rearrangement joins TRBV10-3 to TRBJ1-1, with a tentative D call TRBD1 (5 bases). The CDR3 spans 15 residues. Germline V gene sequence: CDR1 ENHRY, CDR2 SYGVKD. V dropped 4 bases and J dropped 6 bases, with 18 bases sitting between them. This CDR3 reads CAISAGLGREAEAFF. CDR3 sequence (DNA): TGTGCCATCAGTGCGGGACTCGGACGGGAGGCTGAAGCTTTCTTT.

This sequence joins TRBV6-1 and TRBJ1-3, with unresolved D. Per germline, CDR1 MNHNS and CDR2 SASEGT. Trimming removed 2 bases from V and 2 bases from J, with 10 bases in between. This CDR3 spans 15 amino acids. The CDR3 coding sequence is TGTGCCAGCAGTGAAATTCGGTCGGCTGGAAACACCATATATTTT. This sequence encodes CASSEIRSAGNTIYF.

CDR3 loop: CASSLLAGVINEQFF. CDR3 bases: TGTGCCAGCAGCCTACTAGCGGGAGTTATCAATGAGCAGTTCTTC. The chain is built from TRBV2 and TRBJ2-1; the match to TRBD2 covers 11 bases. CDR3 length: 15 amino acids. Germline CDR1 reads SNHLY; CDR2 reads FYNNEI. The junction had 7 bases not matched to a gene; V was cut back by 6 bases and J by 6 bases. Together with reference TRBV2 and TRBJ2-1, the CDR3 gives the full variable domain: EPEVTQTPSHQVTQMGQEVILRCVPISNHLYFYWYRQILGQKVEFLVSFYNNEISEKSEIFDDQFSVERPDGSNFTLKIRSTKLEDSAMYFCASSLLAGVINEQFFGPGTRLTVL.

This chain joins TRBV12-3 or TRBV12-4 and TRBJ2-1; D may be TRBD2 (6 bases). The CDR3 loop spans 13 amino acids. V dropped 9 bases and J dropped 1 base, with 10 bases sitting between them. The CDR3: CASRGMSYNEQFF. CDR3 sequence (DNA): TGTGCCAGTCGGGGGATGTCCTACAATGAGCAGTTCTTC.

This clone was seen more than once but under ten times. The genes are TRBV15 and TRBJ1-5; perhaps TRBD1 as D (6 bases). Trimming pared 0 bases from V and 5 bases from J, leaving 11 bases between. The CDR3 is made up of 15 amino acids. Per the germline V gene, CDR1 is LNHNV and CDR2 is YYDKDF (reference sequence). CDR3 nucleotides: TGTGCCACCAGCAGAGAGGGCAGGGGAGATCAGCCCCAGCATTTT. Translation: CATSREGRGDQPQHF.

This rearrangement joins TRBV14 to TRBJ2-7; the match to TRBD1 covers 7 bases. The CDR3 totals 15 residues. The ends lost 3 bases at V and 1 base at J; junction bases unmatched: 6. In germline, CDR1 is SGHDN, CDR2 FVKESK. CDR3 amino acids: CASSHLTGTSYEQYF. The CDR3, as DNA: TGTGCCAGCAGCCATTTGACAGGGACATCCTACGAGCAGTACTTC.

The V gene is TRBV7-2, the J gene TRBJ2-7; TRBD2 matches 10 bases. Germline assignment: CDR1 SGHTA and CDR2 FQGNSA. Losses at the gene ends were 3 bases for V and 2 bases for J; bases not matched to a gene: 4. CDR3 size: 15 residues. Here the CDR3 reads CASSFWTSGAYEQYF. CDR3 in DNA: TGTGCCAGCAGCTTCTGGACTAGCGGAGCCTACGAGCAGTACTTC.

V gene TRBV12-3 or TRBV12-4 combines with J gene TRBJ1-2; D remains unclear. Trimming took off 6 bases at V and 7 bases at J, with 12 bases between the two ends. CDR3 size: 12 residues. The CDR3, as DNA: TGTGCCAGCAGCTACATGGCGGGTGGCTACACCTTC. Protein product: CASSYMAGGYTF.

This sequence joins TRBV6-6 and TRBJ2-7; 9 bases fit TRBD2. Germline V lookup: CDR1 MNHNY, CDR2 SVGAGI (reference sequence). J lost 4 bases, V lost 7 bases, and 11 bases had no gene match. The CDR3 is 15 residues long. CDR3 region: CASTASVAGEYEQYF. DNA of the CDR3: TGTGCCAGCACCGCGAGTGTAGCGGGAGAGTACGAGCAGTACTTC.

This clone was observed once. The gene calls are TRBV4-1 and TRBJ2-7; TRBD2 might be the D (6 bases). The CDR3 is 15 amino acids. Germline V lookup: CDR1 MGHRA, CDR2 YSYEKL. V lost 4 bases and J lost 4, with 17 bases in between. The CDR3 region is CASSLVLGLDYEQYF. CDR3 coding DNA: TGCGCCAGCAGCCTCGTTTTGGGACTCGATTACGAGCAGTACTTC.

The chain combines TRBV5-1 with TRBJ1-4; maybe TRBD1 (5 bases). Germline V CDR1 and CDR2: SGHRS, YFSETQ. This CDR3 spans 13 amino acids. V lost 0 bases to trimming and J lost 10 bases, with 10 bases between them. This CDR3 reads CASSLDQGGKLFF. CDR3 coding DNA: TGCGCCAGCAGCTTGGACCAGGGAGGAAAACTGTTTTTT.

CDR3 bases: TGTGCCAGTAGAGAGGGGGGGAGGGATGAGCAGTTCTTC. This codes for CASREGGRDEQFF. This sequence joins TRBV19 and TRBJ2-1; the D gene is possibly TRBD2 (7 bases). Trimming took off 6 bases at V and 8 bases at J, with 14 bases between the two ends. Germline CDR1 LNHDA, CDR2 SQIVND (reference sequence). This CDR3 has 13 residues.

The chain joins TRBV27 to TRBJ2-3; TRBD2 aligns across 9 bases. The CDR3 has 16 residues. The V and J ends lost 2 bases and 2 bases, in that order; junction bases with no gene match: 5. CDR1 is MNHEY, CDR2 SMNVEV, per germline (reference sequence). CDR3 in amino acids: CASSLKPSGVTDTQYF. CDR3 nucleotides: TGTGCCAGCAGTTTAAAGCCTAGCGGGGTCACAGATACGCAGTATTTT.